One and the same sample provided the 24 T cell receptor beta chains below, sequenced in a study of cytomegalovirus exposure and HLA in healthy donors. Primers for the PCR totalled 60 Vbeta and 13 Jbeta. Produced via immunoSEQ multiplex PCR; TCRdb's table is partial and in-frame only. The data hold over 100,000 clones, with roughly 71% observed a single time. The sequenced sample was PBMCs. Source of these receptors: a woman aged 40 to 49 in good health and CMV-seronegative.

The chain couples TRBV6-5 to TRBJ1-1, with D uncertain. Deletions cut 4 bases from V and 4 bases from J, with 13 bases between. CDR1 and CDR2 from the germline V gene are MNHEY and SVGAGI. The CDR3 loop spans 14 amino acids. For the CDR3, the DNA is TGTGCCAGCAGTTCCCCCAGCGGTCCCACTGAAGCTTTCTTT. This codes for CASSSPSGPTEAFF.

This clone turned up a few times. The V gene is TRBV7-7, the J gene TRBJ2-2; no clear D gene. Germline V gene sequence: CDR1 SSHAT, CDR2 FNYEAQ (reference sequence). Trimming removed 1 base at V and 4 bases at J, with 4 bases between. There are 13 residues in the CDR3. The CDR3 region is CASSLGGTGELFF. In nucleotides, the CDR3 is TGTGCCAGCAGCTTAGGAGGCACCGGGGAGCTGTTTTTT.

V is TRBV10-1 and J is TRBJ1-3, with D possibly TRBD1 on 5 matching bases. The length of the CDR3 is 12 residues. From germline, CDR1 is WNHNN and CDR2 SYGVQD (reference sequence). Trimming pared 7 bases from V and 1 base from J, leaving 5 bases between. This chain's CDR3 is CASKGSGNTIYF. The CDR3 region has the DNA TGCGCCAGCAAGGGGTCTGGAAACACCATATATTTT.

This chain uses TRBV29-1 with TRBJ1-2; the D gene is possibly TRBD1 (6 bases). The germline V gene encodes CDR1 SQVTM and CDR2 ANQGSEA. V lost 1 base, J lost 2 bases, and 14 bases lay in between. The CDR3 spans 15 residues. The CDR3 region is CSVEADGRGNYGYTF. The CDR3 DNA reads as TGCAGCGTTGAAGCGGATGGGAGGGGGAACTATGGCTACACCTTC. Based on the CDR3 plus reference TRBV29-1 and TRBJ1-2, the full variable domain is SAVISQKPSRDICQRGTSLTIQCQVDSQVTMMFWYRQQPGQSLTLIATANQGSEATYESGFVIDKFPISRPNLTFSTLTVSNMSPEDSSIYLCSVEADGRGNYGYTFGSGTRLTVV.

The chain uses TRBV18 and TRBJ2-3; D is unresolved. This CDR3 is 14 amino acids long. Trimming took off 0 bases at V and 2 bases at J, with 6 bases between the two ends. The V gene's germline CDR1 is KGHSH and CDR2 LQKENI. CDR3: CASSPPENTDTQYF. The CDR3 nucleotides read TGTGCCAGCTCACCACCGGAGAACACAGATACGCAGTATTTT.

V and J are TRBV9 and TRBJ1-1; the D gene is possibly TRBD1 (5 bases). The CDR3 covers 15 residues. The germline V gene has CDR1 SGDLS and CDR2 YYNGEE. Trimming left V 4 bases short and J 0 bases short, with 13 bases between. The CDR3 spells CASSPKAGLNTEAFF. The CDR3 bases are TGTGCCAGCAGCCCCAAGGCAGGGTTGAACACTGAAGCTTTCTTT.

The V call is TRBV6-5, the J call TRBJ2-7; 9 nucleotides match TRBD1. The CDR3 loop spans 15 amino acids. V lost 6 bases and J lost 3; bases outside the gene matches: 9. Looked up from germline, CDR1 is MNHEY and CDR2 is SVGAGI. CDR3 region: CASRGPRDRDYEQYF. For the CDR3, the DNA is TGTGCCAGCAGGGGACCCCGGGACAGGGACTACGAGCAGTACTTC.

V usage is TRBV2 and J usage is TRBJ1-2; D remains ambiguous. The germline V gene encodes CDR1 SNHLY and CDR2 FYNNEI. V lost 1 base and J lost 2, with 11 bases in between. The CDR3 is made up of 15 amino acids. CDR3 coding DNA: TGTGCCAGCAGTGAAGGCACAGCTTTCAACTATGGCTACACCTTC. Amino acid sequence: CASSEGTAFNYGYTF.

In nucleotides, the CDR3 is TGCGCCAGCAGCTTGAGGGAACGGGGGGGCCTGATCGGGGAGCTGTTTTTT. Translating it yields CASSLRERGGLIGELFF. This chain links TRBV5-1 with TRBJ2-2, with 8 bases lining up with TRBD2. Germline values: CDR1 SGHRS, CDR2 YFSETQ. This CDR3 has 17 residues. The junction had 12 bases not matched to a gene; V was cut back by 1 base and J by 7 bases.

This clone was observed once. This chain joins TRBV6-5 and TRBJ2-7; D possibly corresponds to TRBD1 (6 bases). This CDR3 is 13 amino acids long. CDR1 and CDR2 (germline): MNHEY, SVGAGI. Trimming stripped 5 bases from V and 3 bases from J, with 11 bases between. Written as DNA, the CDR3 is TGTGCCAGCAGTCTGGGGGCCATCTACGAGCAGTACTTC. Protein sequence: CASSLGAIYEQYF.

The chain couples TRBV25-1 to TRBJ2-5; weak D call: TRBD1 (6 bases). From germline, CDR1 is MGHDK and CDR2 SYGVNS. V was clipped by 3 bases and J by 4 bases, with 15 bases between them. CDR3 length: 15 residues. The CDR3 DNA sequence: TGTGCCAGCAGTGATTCCAAAGACAGGTTAGAGACCCAGTACTTC. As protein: CASSDSKDRLETQYF.

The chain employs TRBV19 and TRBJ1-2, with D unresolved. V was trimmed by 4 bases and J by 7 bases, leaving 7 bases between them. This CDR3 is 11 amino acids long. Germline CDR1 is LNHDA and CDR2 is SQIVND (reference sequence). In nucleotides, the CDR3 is TGTGCCAGTAGTAACAACGCTGGCTACACCTTC. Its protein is CASSNNAGYTF.

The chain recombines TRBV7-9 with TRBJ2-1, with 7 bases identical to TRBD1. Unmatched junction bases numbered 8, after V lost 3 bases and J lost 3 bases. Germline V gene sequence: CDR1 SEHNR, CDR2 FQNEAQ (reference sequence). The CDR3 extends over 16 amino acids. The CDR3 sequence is CASSFIEGQIYNEQFF. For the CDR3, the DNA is TGTGCCAGCAGCTTTATAGAGGGACAGATCTACAATGAGCAGTTCTTC.

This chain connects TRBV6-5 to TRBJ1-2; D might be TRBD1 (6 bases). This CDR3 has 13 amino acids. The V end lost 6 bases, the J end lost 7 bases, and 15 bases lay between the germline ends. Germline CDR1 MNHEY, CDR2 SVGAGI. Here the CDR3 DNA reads TGTGCCAGCAGCATACAGGGTTTCGCTGGCTACACCTTC. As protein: CASSIQGFAGYTF.

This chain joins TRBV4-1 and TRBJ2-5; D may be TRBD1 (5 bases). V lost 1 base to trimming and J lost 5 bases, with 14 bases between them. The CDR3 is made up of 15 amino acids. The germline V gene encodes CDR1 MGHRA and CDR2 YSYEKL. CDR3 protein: CASSQGQGILETQYF. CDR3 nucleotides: TGCGCCAGCAGCCAAGGGCAGGGAATATTGGAGACCCAGTACTTC.

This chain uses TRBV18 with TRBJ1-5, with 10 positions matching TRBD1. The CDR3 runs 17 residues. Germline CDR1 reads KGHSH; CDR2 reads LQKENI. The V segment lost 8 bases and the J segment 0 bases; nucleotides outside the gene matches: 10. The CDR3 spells CASTAGTGDYSNQPQHF. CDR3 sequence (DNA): TGTGCCAGCACCGCCGGGACAGGGGACTATAGCAATCAGCCCCAGCATTTT.

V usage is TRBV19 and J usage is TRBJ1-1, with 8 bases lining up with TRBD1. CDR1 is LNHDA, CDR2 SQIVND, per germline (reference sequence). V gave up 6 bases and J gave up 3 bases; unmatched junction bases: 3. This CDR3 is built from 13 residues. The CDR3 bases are TGTGCCAGTAGACCGACAGGGGACACTGAAGCTTTCTTT. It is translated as CASRPTGDTEAFF.

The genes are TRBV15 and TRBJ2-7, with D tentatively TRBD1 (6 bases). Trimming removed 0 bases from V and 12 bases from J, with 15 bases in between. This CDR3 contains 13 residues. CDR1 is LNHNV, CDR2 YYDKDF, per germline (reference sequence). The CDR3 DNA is TGTGCCACCAGCAGAGAGACAGGAGACCCATTGTACTTC. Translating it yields CATSRETGDPLYF.

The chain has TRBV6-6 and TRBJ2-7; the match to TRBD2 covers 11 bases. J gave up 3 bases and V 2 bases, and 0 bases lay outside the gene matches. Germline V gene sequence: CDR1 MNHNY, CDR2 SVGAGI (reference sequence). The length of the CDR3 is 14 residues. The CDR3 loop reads CASSYGTSGYEQYF. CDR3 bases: TGTGCCAGCAGTTACGGGACTAGCGGCTACGAGCAGTACTTC.

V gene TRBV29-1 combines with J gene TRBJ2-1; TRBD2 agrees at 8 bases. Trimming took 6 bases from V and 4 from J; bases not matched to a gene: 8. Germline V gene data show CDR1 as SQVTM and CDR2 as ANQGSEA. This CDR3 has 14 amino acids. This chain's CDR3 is CSVSGTSRYNEQFF. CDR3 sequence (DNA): TGCAGCGTCTCCGGGACTAGTAGGTACAATGAGCAGTTCTTC.

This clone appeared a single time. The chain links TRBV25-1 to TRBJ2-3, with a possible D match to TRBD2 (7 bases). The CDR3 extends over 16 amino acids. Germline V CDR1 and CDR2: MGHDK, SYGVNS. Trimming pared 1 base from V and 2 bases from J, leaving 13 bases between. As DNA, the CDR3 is TGTGCCAGCAGTGAATTAAGGGGGGGGAACACAGATACGCAGTATTTT. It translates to CASSELRGGNTDTQYF.

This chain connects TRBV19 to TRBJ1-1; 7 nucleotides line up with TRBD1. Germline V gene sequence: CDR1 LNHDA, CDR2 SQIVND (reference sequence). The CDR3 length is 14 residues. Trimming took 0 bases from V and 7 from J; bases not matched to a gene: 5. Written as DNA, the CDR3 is TGTGCCAGTAGTATAGAAAGGGGGCTTGGTGAAGCTTTCTTT. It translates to CASSIERGLGEAFF.

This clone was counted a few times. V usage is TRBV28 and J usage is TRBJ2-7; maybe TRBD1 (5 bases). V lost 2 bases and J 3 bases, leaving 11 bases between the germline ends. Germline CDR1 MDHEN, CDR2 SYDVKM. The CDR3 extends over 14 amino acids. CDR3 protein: CASSLVGDRYEQYF. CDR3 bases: TGTGCCAGCAGTTTAGTAGGGGATCGCTACGAGCAGTACTTC. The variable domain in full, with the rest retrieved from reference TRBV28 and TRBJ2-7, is DVKVTQSSRYLVKRTGEKVFLECVQDMDHENMFWYRQDPGLGLRLIYFSYDVKMKEKGDIPEGYSVSREKKERFSLILESASTNQTSMYLCASSLVGDRYEQYFGPGTRLTVT.

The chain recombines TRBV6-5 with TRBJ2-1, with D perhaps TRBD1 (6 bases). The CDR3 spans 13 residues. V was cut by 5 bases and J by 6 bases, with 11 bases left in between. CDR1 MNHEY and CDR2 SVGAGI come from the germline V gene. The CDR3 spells CASSALGGNEQFF. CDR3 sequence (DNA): TGTGCCAGCAGTGCCTTAGGGGGCAATGAGCAGTTCTTC.